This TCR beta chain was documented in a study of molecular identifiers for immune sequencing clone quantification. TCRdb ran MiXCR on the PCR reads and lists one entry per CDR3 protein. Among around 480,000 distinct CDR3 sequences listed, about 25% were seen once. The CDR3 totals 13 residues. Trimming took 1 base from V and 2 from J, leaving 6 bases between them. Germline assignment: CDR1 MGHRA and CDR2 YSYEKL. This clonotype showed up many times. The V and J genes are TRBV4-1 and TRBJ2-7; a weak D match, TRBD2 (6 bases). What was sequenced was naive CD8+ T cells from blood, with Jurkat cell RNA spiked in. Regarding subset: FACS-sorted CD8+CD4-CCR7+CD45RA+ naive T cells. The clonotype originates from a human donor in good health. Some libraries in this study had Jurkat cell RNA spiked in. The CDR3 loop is CASSQGGTYEQYF. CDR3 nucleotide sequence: TGCGCCAGCAGCCAAGGCGGGACCTACGAGCAGTACTTC.